The 24 T cell receptor beta chains below come from one sample, sequenced in a study of blood T cell repertoires in COVID-19. Data came from immunoSEQ multiplex PCR; TCRdb stores just in-frame clones and leaves some out. The profile covers about 140,000 clones, with around 81% appearing a single time and over 7% taken by the ten largest. Sequencing used peripheral blood. Receptors were obtained from a human donor in a cohort sampled during active COVID-19.

V gene TRBV7-2 combines with J gene TRBJ2-5; TRBD2 is a possible D gene (6 bases). Trimming cost V 1 base and J 9 bases, with 15 bases left between them. The CDR3 totals 14 residues. Germline V gene lookup returns CDR1 SGHTA and CDR2 FQGNSA. The CDR3 DNA reads TGTGCCAGCAGCTTAGGGAGCGGGTTCTTGGCCCAGTACTTC. Its translation: CASSLGSGFLAQYF.

V gene TRBV19 combines with J gene TRBJ1-1, with 9 bases matching TRBD1. The CDR3 totals 14 residues. Germline trimming cut 5 bases from V and 1 base from J; bases unmatched to any gene: 2. Germline V CDR1 and CDR2: LNHDA, SQIVND (reference sequence). CDR3 protein: CASSYRGQNTEAFF. For the CDR3, the DNA is TGTGCCAGTAGTTACAGGGGGCAGAACACTGAAGCTTTCTTT.

V and J are TRBV27 and TRBJ2-5, with D tentatively TRBD1 (5 bases). The CDR3 has 14 residues. Germline CDR1 and CDR2: MNHEY and SMNVEV (reference sequence). V lost 2 bases and J lost 4, with 11 bases in between. The CDR3 spells CASSLQGFAETQYF. DNA for the CDR3: TGTGCCAGCAGTTTACAGGGATTCGCAGAGACCCAGTACTTC.

The gene calls are TRBV7-3 and TRBJ1-1; 7 bases map to TRBD1. CDR1 is SGHTA, CDR2 FQGTGA, per germline. V trimming: 4 bases; J trimming: 2 bases; junction bases outside the gene matches: 7. The CDR3 sequence is 15 residues long. The CDR3 DNA follows: TGTGCCAGCAGCTCACGAAGGGGGCTAAACACTGAAGCTTTCTTT. It is translated as CASSSRRGLNTEAFF.

This clone turned up a few times. The chain combines TRBV28 with TRBJ1-2; 8 bases align to TRBD1. Germline V gene lookup returns CDR1 MDHEN and CDR2 SYDVKM. Losses at the gene ends were 6 bases for V and 11 bases for J; bases not matched to a gene: 11. The CDR3 loop spans 13 amino acids. CDR3 nucleotide sequence: TGTGCCAGCAGCTCACTCCAGGGGGCGGTATACACCTTC. It codes for CASSSLQGAVYTF.

V and J are TRBV5-6 and TRBJ2-6; 7 positions match TRBD1. Germline values: CDR1 SGHDT, CDR2 YYEEEE. V shed 1 base and J 2 bases; nucleotides not matched to a gene: 3. This CDR3 region has 16 residues. CDR3 region: CASSLRTGAGANVLTF. As DNA, the CDR3 is TGTGCCAGCAGCTTGAGAACAGGGGCTGGGGCCAACGTCCTGACTTTC.

The chain uses TRBV5-4 and TRBJ1-2; 9 positions match TRBD1. CDR1 and CDR2 (germline): SGHNT, YYREEE (reference sequence). The CDR3 is 15 amino acids. The J segment lost 2 bases and the V segment lost 4 bases, leaving 6 bases of the junction unmatched. The CDR3 reads CASSTGGQGNYGYTF. The DNA of the CDR3 is TGTGCCAGCAGCACCGGCGGACAGGGGAACTATGGCTACACCTTC. Full variable domain (remainder filled in from reference TRBV5-4 and TRBJ1-2): ETGVTQSPTHLIKTRGQQVTLRCSSQSGHNTVSWYQQALGQGPQFIFQYYREEENGRGNFPPRFSGLQFPNYSSELNVNALELDDSALYLCASSTGGQGNYGYTFGSGTRLTVV.

This sequence joins TRBV18 and TRBJ1-2; D is unresolved. This CDR3 has 14 residues. Trimming stripped 3 bases from V and 6 bases from J, with 14 bases between. The germline CDR1 and CDR2 sequences are KGHSH and LQKENI. The CDR3 reads CASSPFDGSDGYTF. As DNA, the CDR3 is TGTGCCAGCTCACCCTTTGACGGCAGCGATGGCTACACCTTC.

This clone came up a few times. The chain carries TRBV7-9 and TRBJ2-1; possibly TRBD1 for D (5 bases). In germline, CDR1 is SEHNR, CDR2 FQNEAQ (reference sequence). V dropped 4 bases and J dropped 6 bases, with 22 bases sitting between them. The CDR3 is 17 residues long. In DNA form, the CDR3 reads TGTGCCAGCAGCTCGAAGCCACCAGGGTCTGGTCGCAATGAGCAGTTCTTC. Encoded protein: CASSSKPPGSGRNEQFF.

The rearrangement uses TRBV25-1 and TRBJ1-1, with 7 positions matching TRBD1. The CDR3 is 13 residues long. The V gene's germline CDR1 is MGHDK and CDR2 SYGVNS. Losses at the gene ends were 7 bases for V and 2 bases for J; bases not matched to a gene: 4. The CDR3: CASTGTVNTEAFF. Written as DNA, the CDR3 is TGTGCCAGCACTGGGACAGTTAACACTGAAGCTTTCTTT.

V usage is TRBV6-1 and J usage is TRBJ2-7; 8 bases map to TRBD1. The trim removed 2 bases at V and 5 bases at J, leaving 8 bases unmatched. Germline CDR1 MNHNS, CDR2 SASEGT. The CDR3 contains 15 residues. The CDR3 region has the DNA TGTGCCAGCAGTGAATTTAGACAGGGGACGAACGAGCAGTACTTC. It codes for CASSEFRQGTNEQYF.

J is TRBJ1-5 and V is TRBV6-5; possibly TRBD1 for D (6 bases). Germline V lookup: CDR1 MNHEY, CDR2 SVGAGI. This CDR3 region has 15 residues. V dropped 6 bases and J dropped 0 bases, with 12 bases sitting between them. Here the CDR3 reads CASSLNRDSNQPQHF. The CDR3 DNA sequence: TGTGCCAGCAGCTTGAACAGGGATAGCAATCAGCCCCAGCATTTT.

This chain links TRBV19 with TRBJ2-1; 10 bases map to TRBD2. J lost 4 bases, V lost 4 bases, and 10 bases had no gene match. Germline-derived CDR1 and CDR2 are LNHDA and SQIVND (reference sequence). The CDR3 is made up of 17 amino acids. CDR3 residues: CASSTPSGGPTYNEQFF. CDR3 in DNA: TGTGCCAGTAGTACCCCTAGCGGGGGCCCCACTTACAATGAGCAGTTCTTC.

This clone has more than one count but fewer than ten. In nucleotides, the CDR3 is TGTGCCAGCAGCTTAGCCGGAGGTCAACCGGAGACCCAGTACTTC. This sequence encodes CASSLAGGQPETQYF. The chain uses TRBV7-9 and TRBJ2-5; D is possibly TRBD2 (5 bases). The CDR3 is 15 amino acids. Trimming took 0 bases from V and 5 from J, leaving 13 bases between them. Germline V gene data show CDR1 as SEHNR and CDR2 as FQNEAQ (reference sequence).

The chain is built from TRBV5-1 and TRBJ1-1, with TRBD1 as a possible D gene (6 bases). This CDR3 comprises 13 residues. The V end was cut by 5 bases, the J end by 4 bases, with 12 bases between. The germline V gene has CDR1 SGHRS and CDR2 YFSETQ. The CDR3 reads CASREGGATEAFF. CDR3 DNA: TGCGCCAGCAGAGAGGGGGGGGCCACTGAAGCTTTCTTT.

This rearrangement joins TRBV11-2 to TRBJ1-3; maybe TRBD1 (6 bases). Germline CDR1 is SGHAT and CDR2 is FQNNGV. V was clipped by 1 base and J by 2 bases, with 12 bases between them. The CDR3 is made up of 16 amino acids. CDR3 bases: TGTGCCAGCAGCTTAGTGTACTCAGGGGCTGGAAACACCATATATTTT. Amino acids: CASSLVYSGAGNTIYF.

The chain combines TRBV2 with TRBJ1-6; tentatively, D is TRBD1 (5 bases). The CDR3 is 15 amino acids. CDR1 SNHLY and CDR2 FYNNEI come from the germline V gene. V dropped 7 bases and J dropped 1 base, with 11 bases sitting between them. CDR3 loop: CASNPTDSYNSPLHF. The CDR3 nucleotides read TGTGCCAGCAATCCGACAGATTCCTATAATTCACCCCTCCACTTT.

The gene calls are TRBV6-5 and TRBJ2-7, with TRBD1 matching 7 bases. V lost 6 bases and J lost 0; bases outside the gene matches: 8. The CDR3 is 15 amino acids. Germline V gives CDR1 MNHEY, CDR2 SVGAGI. The CDR3 reads CASSGPDRASYEQYF. CDR3 in DNA: TGTGCCAGCAGCGGACCCGACAGGGCCTCCTACGAGCAGTACTTC.

The chain employs TRBV5-1 and TRBJ2-5, with 9 bases identical to TRBD2. Trimming at V came to 4 bases and at J to 2 bases, leaving 12 bases not matched to a gene. From germline, CDR1 is SGHRS and CDR2 YFSETQ. The CDR3 is made up of 17 amino acids. In nucleotides, the CDR3 is TGCGCCAGCAGCCCACCCCGGCTAGCGGGGAAGCAAGAGACCCAGTACTTC. Its protein product is CASSPPRLAGKQETQYF.

This chain joins TRBV5-6 and TRBJ1-2; D gene ambiguous. Trimming removed 4 bases at V and 4 bases at J, with 14 bases between. This CDR3 has 14 residues. Germline CDR1 is SGHDT and CDR2 is YYEEEE. The CDR3 DNA reads TGTGCCAGCAGCAGGGAGGGTAGGAGCTATGGCTACACCTTC. It specifies CASSREGRSYGYTF.

This chain's CDR3 is CASSFGAGVNTEAFF. In DNA form, the CDR3 reads TGCGCCAGCAGTTTTGGGGCTGGAGTTAACACTGAAGCTTTCTTT. The V gene is TRBV10-1, the J gene TRBJ1-1; TRBD1 might be the D (5 bases). The length of the CDR3 is 15 residues. Germline V lookup: CDR1 WNHNN, CDR2 SYGVQD (reference sequence). Between the trimmed V and J ends, which lost 5 bases and 2 bases, there was a span of 15 bases.

This clone was counted between two and nine times. V usage is TRBV13 and J usage is TRBJ1-3; possible D gene TRBD1, 5 bases. The V and J ends lost 5 bases and 2 bases respectively, with 13 bases between them. CDR1 and CDR2 from the germline V gene are PRHDT and FYEKMQ (reference sequence). This CDR3 is 15 amino acids long. The CDR3 loop reads CASSRSGIAGNTIYF. DNA of the CDR3: TGTGCCAGCAGCCGATCAGGGATCGCTGGAAACACCATATATTTT.

A few counts support this clone. This chain joins TRBV5-1 and TRBJ1-1; D possibly corresponds to TRBD1 (6 bases). Trimming took off 3 bases at V and 1 base at J, with 13 bases between the two ends. Germline assignment: CDR1 SGHRS and CDR2 YFSETQ. The CDR3 contains 15 residues. CDR3 nucleotide sequence: TGCGCCAGCAGCTATTCAGGGGTATGGAACACTGAAGCTTTCTTT. It codes for CASSYSGVWNTEAFF.

The chain is built from TRBV2 and TRBJ2-7, with TRBD1 as a possible D gene (5 bases). Germline CDR1 and CDR2: SNHLY and FYNNEI. CDR3 length: 14 residues. Trimming removed 2 bases at V and 4 bases at J, with 12 bases between. CDR3 sequence reads: CASSERGWGYEQYF. As DNA, the CDR3 is TGTGCCAGCAGTGAAAGGGGTTGGGGATACGAGCAGTACTTC.